A selection of T cell receptor beta chains follows, all from one sample in a study of T cells in Graves' hyperthyroidism and ophthalmopathy. TCRdb ran MiXCR on the multiplex PCR reads and lists one entry per CDR3 protein. The data hold some 700,000 distinct CDR3 sequences, with roughly a sixth observed a single time. The specimen was blood. These receptors came from a man aged 45 to 65 with Graves' hyperthyroidism. Each CDR3 is given with its conserved first and last residue. D genes are given only for firm matches. Some rows have no size entry. The others give once, few or many, or a class for an expanded clone.

j_gene	v_gene	abundance	d_gene	CDR3aa	CDR3nt
TRBJ2-1	TRBV19	-	TRBD2	CASSIDGRASHNEQFF	TGTGCCAGTAGTATAGACGGGAGGGCCTCCCACAATGAGCAGTTCTTC
TRBJ1-5	TRBV30	-	-	CAWSVAGAGQPQHF	TGTGCCTGGAGTGTAGCGGGGGCTGGGCAGCCCCAGCATTTT
TRBJ2-7	TRBV28	many	TRBD1	CASRTYRGLISYEQYF	TGTGCCAGCAGAACCTACAGGGGGCTAATCTCCTACGAGCAGTACTTC
TRBJ2-1	TRBV11-2	many	TRBD2	CASSLYTGGGRDEQFF	TGTGCCAGCAGCCTCTACACGGGTGGTGGGAGGGATGAGCAGTTCTTC
TRBJ2-1	TRBV20-1	many	-	CSASSGASYNEQFF	TGCAGTGCTAGTAGCGGAGCCTCCTACAATGAGCAGTTCTTC
TRBJ1-4	TRBV28	many	-	CASIPPGVARPNEKLFF	TGTGCCAGCATCCCCCCGGGGGTCGCAAGGCCTAATGAAAAACTGTTTTTT
TRBJ2-2	TRBV7-6	many	-	CASSLVGPQGSSGELFF	TGTGCCAGCAGCTTAGTAGGACCACAGGGTTCGTCCGGGGAGCTGTTTTTT
TRBJ1-2	TRBV3-1	few	TRBD1	CASSQGQNGYTF	TGTGCCAGCAGCCAGGGACAGAACGGCTACACCTTC
TRBJ1-1	TRBV30	many	-	CAWSVGVNTEAFF	TGTGCCTGGAGTGTGGGAGTGAACACTGAAGCTTTCTTT
TRBJ1-4	TRBV15	few	-	CATSLGPPGHEKLFF	TGTGCCACCAGCCTGGGACCGCCCGGGCATGAAAAACTGTTTTTT
TRBJ2-1	TRBV12-3/TRBV12-4	-	TRBD2	CASSLGIGTSGSTTSYNEQFF	TGTGCCAGCAGTTTAGGTATAGGGACTAGCGGCTCTACTACCTCCTACAATGAGCAGTTCTTC
TRBJ2-1	TRBV18	few	TRBD1	CASSLPVWTGAHEQFF	TGTGCCAGCTCACTTCCAGTTTGGACAGGGGCCCACGAGCAGTTCTTC
TRBJ1-1	TRBV18	many	-	CASSSSRERPEAFF	TGTGCCAGCTCATCAAGCAGGGAGAGGCCTGAAGCTTTCTTT
TRBJ2-7	TRBV5-1	few	TRBD2	CASSLRLAGVPTYEQYF	TGCGCCAGCAGCCTTCGACTAGCGGGGGTCCCCACCTACGAGCAGTACTTC
TRBJ2-1	TRBV6-1	-	TRBD1	CASRDPGGFPHNEQFF	TGTGCCAGCAGAGACCCAGGGGGATTTCCCCACAATGAGCAGTTCTTC
TRBJ1-5	TRBV28	few	-	CASSYSGPQGRPQHF	TGTGCCAGCAGTTACTCGGGACCTCAGGGACGGCCCCAGCATTTT
TRBJ1-2	TRBV19	few	-	CASSYRDVSYYGYTF	TGTGCCAGTAGTTACCGGGACGTCTCCTACTATGGCTACACCTTC
TRBJ1-2	TRBV11-1	few	-	CASSLEGVGQYGYTF	TGTGCCAGCAGCTTAGAGGGGGTCGGACAGTATGGCTACACCTTC
TRBJ1-1	TRBV5-1	few	-	CASSLEGQGFTEAFF	TGCGCCAGCAGCTTGGAGGGGCAGGGGTTCACTGAAGCTTTCTTT
TRBJ1-5	TRBV19	few	TRBD1	CASQGVGGNQPQHF	TGTGCCAGTCAGGGGGTGGGCGGCAATCAGCCCCAGCATTTT
TRBJ2-1	TRBV28	many	TRBD1	CASSFGGSGTGEHNEQFF	TGTGCCAGCAGTTTTGGGGGATCCGGGACAGGAGAACACAATGAGCAGTTCTTC
TRBJ2-4	TRBV29-1	-	-	CSVVLTGNIQYF	TGCAGCGTTGTCTTGACTGGGAACATTCAGTACTTC
TRBJ2-2	TRBV27	many	-	CACGLGGVHPDTGELFF	TGTGCCTGCGGCCTCGGGGGAGTGCACCCGGACACCGGGGAGCTGTTTTTT
TRBJ1-6	TRBV6-1	few	TRBD1	CASSEVTGTGSSPLHF	TGTGCCAGCAGTGAAGTGACCGGGACAGGGAGCTCACCCCTCCACTTT
TRBJ2-7	TRBV28	many	TRBD1	CASRPRGQGIYEQYF	TGTGCCAGCAGACCTAGAGGACAGGGGATTTACGAGCAGTACTTC
TRBJ2-1	TRBV2	many	-	CASSARQGQGFNEQFF	TGTGCCAGCAGTGCCCGGCAGGGTCAAGGTTTCAATGAGCAGTTCTTC
TRBJ1-2	TRBV2	many	-	CASSGNDGTDYGYTF	TGTGCCAGCAGTGGAAACGACGGGACCGACTATGGCTACACCTTC
TRBJ1-1	TRBV6-1	few	-	CASSLGQGAVFF	TGTGCCAGCAGTCTGGGTCAGGGAGCCGTATTCTTT
TRBJ2-1	TRBV7-8	-	TRBD2	CASSPLAGGIHEQFF	TGTGCCAGCAGTCCACTAGCGGGAGGTATCCATGAGCAGTTCTTC
TRBJ2-5	TRBV27	many	-	CASSFRLTQETQYF	TGTGCCAGCAGTTTTCGACTGACCCAAGAGACCCAGTACTTC
TRBJ1-2	TRBV6-1	many	TRBD1	CASRGQGPYGYTF	TGTGCCAGCAGGGGACAGGGTCCCTATGGCTACACCTTC
TRBJ1-1	TRBV28	many	-	CASSLGVALNTEAFF	TGTGCCAGCAGTTTAGGGGTGGCGTTGAACACTGAAGCTTTCTTT
TRBJ2-3	TRBV9	many	-	CASSSRPDFTDTQYF	TGTGCCAGCAGCTCTCGACCGGACTTCACAGATACGCAGTATTTT
TRBJ2-3	TRBV7-9	-	-	CASSDGISDSTDTQYF	TGTGCCAGCAGCGACGGAATCTCGGACAGCACAGATACGCAGTATTTT